This T cell receptor beta chain was profiled in a study of cytomegalovirus exposure and HLA in healthy donors. Primers included in the PCR were 60 Vbeta and 13 Jbeta primers. Here immunoSEQ multiplex PCR was the method, and the copy in TCRdb shows in-frame clones only, minus some. The sample gives over 150,000 clones, around 75% of which show up once; around 2% is in the top ten. The CDR3 covers 15 residues. Germline V gene data show CDR1 as ENHRY and CDR2 as SYGVKD. Trimming removed 11 bases from V and 1 base from J; junction bases left unmatched: 11. This TCR was sampled from a human donor in good health. The sequenced sample was PBMCs. This chain links TRBV10-3 with TRBJ1-2; 9 nucleotides agree with TRBD1. The CDR3 coding sequence is TGTGCCGCCCAGGGGGGGACAGGGATTAACTATGGCTACACCTTC. Amino acid sequence: CAAQGGTGINYGYTF.